This T cell receptor (beta chain) stems from a study of naive and memory T cell subsets (dated by TCRdb to the late 2010s). About the full investigation: Sorted naive and memory T cell subsets from peripheral blood were analyzed in the study using a UMI-based, open-source pipeline for TCR alpha and beta sequencing. The functional CMV T cell responses agreed completely with IgG serology results. RNA was DNase-treated and reverse transcribed with TCR constant-region primers, mostly using SuperScript III.

TCR alpha and beta chain libraries were amplified separately from the second PCR step onward. To determine each donor's CMV status, fresh PBMCs were stimulated overnight with CMV viral lysate, and IFNgamma production from CD4+ T cells was then assessed. Miltenyi beads were used first to positively select CD4 T cells, and CD8 T cells were then positively selected from the CD4-negative fraction. After staining for CD3, CD4, CD8, CD45RA, CD27 and a live/dead dye, cells were sorted on a BD Aria II into four subsets based on CD45RA and CD27. Blood came from a few healthy volunteers, each fractionated into CD4 and CD8 T cells and then into four differentiation subsets. Roughly 120 ml of peripheral blood was collected from each donor, and PBMC were isolated from the blood using Ficoll-Paque PLUS density-gradient centrifugation. Sorted cells were lysed in RLT buffer, after which RNA was extracted using a Qiagen RNeasy kit and stored at -80 degrees C.

In this sample, this clonotype turned up a few times. It lacks a known antigen. The input lacks base qualities; no much larger clone sits a single base away. V is cut by 2 bases and J by 4 bases, and the space between the germline ends is 7 bases. CDR1 MNHNY and CDR2 SVGAGI are derived from the germline V gene (reference sequence). From the cysteine up to the phenylalanine, the CDR3 has a length of 13 residues. Of all the DNA, just the CDR3 is kept, 39 bases in frame from base 1. Summary of the overall study and its limitations: Clonotypes were defined as single alpha or beta chain sequences, not paired alpha/beta receptors. A few larger clonotypes were found in naive repertoires, especially CD8, and these larger clonotypes were possibly memory cells re-expressing CD45RA. After error correction, only a single occurrence was seen for over 95% of naive TCR sequences, so much steeper abundance distributions were produced than in memory subsets. In both CD4 and CD8 cells, a rise in Gini index and a fall in Shannon and inverse Simpson diversity were observed from naive through CM, EM and EMRA. The abundance of TCRs followed a power law with an exponent that differed between naive and memory subsets yet stayed consistent across the three individuals. RNA-based TCR counts may be influenced by expression changes linked to T cell activation and differentiation. No ground truth was available to validate the repertoire findings for the naive and memory subsets.

Libraries were made using UMI-ligation and nested PCR. An equimolar mix of two oligonucleotides covering both TRBC1 and TRBC2 was used as the beta constant-region primer. The ligated cDNA went through four rounds of PCR with nested alpha and beta constant-region primers together with the SP2 primer. A single-stranded oligonucleotide bearing the SP2 primer plus a 12-nucleotide UMI was ligated onto the 3' end of the cDNA by T4 RNA ligase 1. Incubation of the ligation reaction was carried out at 16 degrees C for 20-24 hours. PCR2 was usually performed as a SYBR Green qPCR and halted at a preset threshold so that over-amplification would not occur. Agencourt AMPure XP magnetic beads were used for all purifications after the first. Libraries were quantified by Qubit and checked on a TapeStation, where a main peak was expected near 650 bp. Pooled libraries were sequenced on an Illumina MiSeq using v2 2x251 paired-end kits, and typically about 0.95-2.1 million reads were obtained per sample. Libraries were pooled at about 4 nM per sample, and roughly 5-7.5% PhiX was added to improve cluster recognition. The published analysis was carried out like this. Using tag matching that tolerated one base-pair mismatch, Decombinator assigned V and J genes to FASTQ reads that had been processed by Demultiplexor. By using UMIs, Collapsinator corrected both sequencing errors and the frequency errors caused by PCR heterogeneity. TCRs were translated and CDR3s were extracted from the conserved cysteine to the FGXG phenylalanine by CDR3Translator, with non-productive sequences being flagged. Gini, Shannon entropy and inverse Simpson indices were calculated on repertoires that had been subsampled to equal numbers of UMI-defined TCRs. Clonotype abundance distributions were fitted to a power law by maximum likelihood within the linear range. Similar UMI counts, unique TCR numbers and clonal distributions were obtained with the pipeline and with MIGEC on one naive CD8 sample. In one analysis, naive TCRs that were also found in any memory subset of the same donor were excluded from the naive repertoire. The repertoires were searched for about 7,000 CMV-associated CDR3 sequences that had been compiled from VDJdb and a published dataset. In TCRdb, the public reads were trimmed at Q25 with fastp and aligned with MiXCR, with productive beta chains retained. Each entry merges the rows of one CDR3 protein and shows their most common DNA and genes. V and J calls and clone size were set by TCRdb, not the authors. The sample table contains approximately 140,000 distinct CDR3 sequences; only one count was recorded for under 25% of them. The ten largest clones add up to 0.55% to 0.75% of the sample.

The source of this sequence is a human donor in good health. What was sequenced was naive CD8+ T cells from blood. Read against the paper, the sample's cell subset or site label means: naive T cells, CD45RA high CD27+. The chain couples TRBV6-6 to TRBJ2-3; the D gene cannot be named for sure. The CDR3 is CASSYPRSDTQYF. The DNA sequence reads TGTGCCAGCAGTTACCCCCGATCAGATACGCAGTATTTT.